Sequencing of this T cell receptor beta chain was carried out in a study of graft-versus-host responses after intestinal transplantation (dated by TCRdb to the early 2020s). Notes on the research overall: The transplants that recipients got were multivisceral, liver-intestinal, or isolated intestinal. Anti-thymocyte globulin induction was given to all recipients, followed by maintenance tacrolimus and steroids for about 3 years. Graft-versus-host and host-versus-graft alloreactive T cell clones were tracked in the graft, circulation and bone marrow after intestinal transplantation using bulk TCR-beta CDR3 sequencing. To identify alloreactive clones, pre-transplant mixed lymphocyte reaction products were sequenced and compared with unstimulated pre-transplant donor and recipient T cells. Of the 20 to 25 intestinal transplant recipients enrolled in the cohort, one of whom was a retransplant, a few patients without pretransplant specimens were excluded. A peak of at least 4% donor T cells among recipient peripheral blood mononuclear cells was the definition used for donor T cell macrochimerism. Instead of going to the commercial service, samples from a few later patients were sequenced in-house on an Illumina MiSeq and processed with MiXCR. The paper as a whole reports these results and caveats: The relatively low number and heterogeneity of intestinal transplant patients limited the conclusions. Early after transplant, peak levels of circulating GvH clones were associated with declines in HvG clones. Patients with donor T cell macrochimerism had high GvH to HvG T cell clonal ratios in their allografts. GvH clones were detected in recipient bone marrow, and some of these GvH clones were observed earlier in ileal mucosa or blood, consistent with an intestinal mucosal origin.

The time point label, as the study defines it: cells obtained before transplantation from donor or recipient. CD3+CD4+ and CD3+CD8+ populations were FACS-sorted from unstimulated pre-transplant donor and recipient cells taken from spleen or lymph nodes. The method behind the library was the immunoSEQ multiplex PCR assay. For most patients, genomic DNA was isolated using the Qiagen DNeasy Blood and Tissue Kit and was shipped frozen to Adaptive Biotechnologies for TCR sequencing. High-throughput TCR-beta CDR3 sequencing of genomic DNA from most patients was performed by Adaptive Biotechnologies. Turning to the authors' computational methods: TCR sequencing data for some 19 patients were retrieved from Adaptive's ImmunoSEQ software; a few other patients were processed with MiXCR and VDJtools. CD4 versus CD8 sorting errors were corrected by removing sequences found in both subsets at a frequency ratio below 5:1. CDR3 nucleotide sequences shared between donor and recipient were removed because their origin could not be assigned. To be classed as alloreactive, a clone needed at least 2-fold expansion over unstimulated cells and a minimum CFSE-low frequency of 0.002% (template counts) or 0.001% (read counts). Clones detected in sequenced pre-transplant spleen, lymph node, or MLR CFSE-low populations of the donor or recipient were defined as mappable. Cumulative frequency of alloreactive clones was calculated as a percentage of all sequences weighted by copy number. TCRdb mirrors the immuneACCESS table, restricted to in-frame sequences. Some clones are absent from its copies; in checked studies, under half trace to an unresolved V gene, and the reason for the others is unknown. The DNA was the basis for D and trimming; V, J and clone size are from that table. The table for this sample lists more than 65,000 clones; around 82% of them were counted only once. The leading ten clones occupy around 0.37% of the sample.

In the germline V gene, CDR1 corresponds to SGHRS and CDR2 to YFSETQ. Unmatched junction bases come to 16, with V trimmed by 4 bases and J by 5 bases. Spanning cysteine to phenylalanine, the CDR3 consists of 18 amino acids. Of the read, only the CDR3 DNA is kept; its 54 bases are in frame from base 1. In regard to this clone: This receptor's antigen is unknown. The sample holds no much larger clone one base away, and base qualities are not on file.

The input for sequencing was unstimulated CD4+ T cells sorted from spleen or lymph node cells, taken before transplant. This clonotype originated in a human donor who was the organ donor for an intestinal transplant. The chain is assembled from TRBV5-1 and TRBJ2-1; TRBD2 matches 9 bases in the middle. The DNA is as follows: TGCGCCAGCAGCCGGCCGGGCTTGAGCGGGGGGCCCGACAATGAGCAGTTCTTC. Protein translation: CASSRPGLSGGPDNEQFF. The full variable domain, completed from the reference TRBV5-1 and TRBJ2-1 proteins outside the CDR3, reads KAGVTQTPRYLIKTRGQQVTLSCSPISGHRSVSWYQQTPGQGLQFLFEYFSETQRNKGNFPGRFSGRQFSNSRSEMNVSTLELGDSALYLCASSRPGLSGGPDNEQFFGPGTRLTVL.